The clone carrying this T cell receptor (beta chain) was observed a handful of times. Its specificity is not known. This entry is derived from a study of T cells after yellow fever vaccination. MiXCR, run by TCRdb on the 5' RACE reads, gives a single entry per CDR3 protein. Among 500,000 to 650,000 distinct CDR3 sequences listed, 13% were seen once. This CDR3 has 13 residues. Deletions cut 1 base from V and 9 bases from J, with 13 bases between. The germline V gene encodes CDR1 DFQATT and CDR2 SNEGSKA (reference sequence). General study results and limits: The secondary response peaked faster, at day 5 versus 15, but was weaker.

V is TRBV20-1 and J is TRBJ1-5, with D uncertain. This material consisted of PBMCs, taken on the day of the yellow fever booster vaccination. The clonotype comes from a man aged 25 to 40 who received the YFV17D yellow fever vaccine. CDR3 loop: CSARGTGRSPQHF. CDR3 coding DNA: TGCAGTGCTAGAGGAACCGGGCGATCGCCCCAGCATTTT.